These 13 T cell receptor beta chains came from one sample sequenced in a study of T cell responses to AZD1222 COVID-19 vaccine. Assay used: immunoSEQ multiplex PCR; TCRdb lists only in-frame clones, some missing. The table includes over 150,000 clones, just under 95% detected once. The sample in question was peripheral blood, obtained 28 days after the second dose of the MenACWY control vaccine. Receptors originate from an adult who received the MenACWY meningococcal vaccine as a control.

The chain employs TRBV7-6 and TRBJ2-5; 7 nucleotides agree with TRBD1. The V gene end was trimmed by 5 bases and the J gene end by 4 bases; junction bases not matched to a gene: 19. The V gene's germline CDR1 is SGHVS and CDR2 FNYEAQ. The CDR3 covers 18 residues. Written as DNA, the CDR3 is TGTGCCAGCAGCGCGGATCTTGGGGGTGGGACAGCCCTAGAGACCCAGTACTTC. It translates to CASSADLGGGTALETQYF.

This chain links TRBV2 with TRBJ2-1, with D perhaps matching TRBD1 (6 bases). This CDR3 is built from 13 residues. V was pared by 1 base and J by 7 bases, with 8 bases between. The germline CDR1 and CDR2 sequences are SNHLY and FYNNEI. In DNA, the CDR3 is TGTGCCAGCAGTGAAGGACAGGTGAATGAGCAGTTCTTC. It yields the protein CASSEGQVNEQFF. The whole variable domain, remainder taken from reference TRBV2 and TRBJ2-1, is EPEVTQTPSHQVTQMGQEVILRCVPISNHLYFYWYRQILGQKVEFLVSFYNNEISEKSEIFDDQFSVERPDGSNFTLKIRSTKLEDSAMYFCASSEGQVNEQFFGPGTRLTVL.

This chain uses TRBV19 with TRBJ1-2; the match to TRBD1 covers 12 bases. CDR1 and CDR2 (germline): LNHDA, SQIVND (reference sequence). The junction had 13 bases not matched to a gene; V was cut back by 6 bases and J by 5 bases. The CDR3 covers 17 residues. CDR3 nucleotide sequence: TGTGCCAGTAGCCCGGGGGGGACAGGGGGCAAGACGTATGGCTACACCTTC. It specifies CASSPGGTGGKTYGYTF.

The chain combines TRBV28 with TRBJ1-4; D uncertain. Germline V gene sequence: CDR1 MDHEN, CDR2 SYDVKM. This CDR3 has 14 amino acids. The V end was cut by 6 bases, the J end by 12 bases, with 20 bases between. In DNA form, the CDR3 reads TGTGCCAGCAGCTTCCGGACGTCAACGACGGAACTGTTTTTT. Translated: CASSFRTSTTELFF.

This chain connects TRBV6-2 or TRBV6-3 to TRBJ2-7, with 12 positions matching TRBD1. The CDR3 runs to 16 residues. Trimming took 5 bases from V and 2 from J; bases not matched to a gene: 7. The V gene's germline CDR1 is MNHEY and CDR2 SVGEGT. Here the CDR3 reads CASSIEGTGGTYEQYF. CDR3 bases: TGTGCCAGCAGTATCGAAGGGACAGGGGGCACCTACGAGCAGTACTTC.

CDR3 nucleotides: TGCGCCAGCAGCCAAGATCGTGAGTACCAAGAGACCCAGTACTTC. The encoded protein is CASSQDREYQETQYF. The V gene is TRBV4-1, the J gene TRBJ2-5, with D uncertain. The germline CDR1 and CDR2 sequences are MGHRA and YSYEKL. V lost 0 bases and J 0 bases, leaving 8 bases between the germline ends. This CDR3 spans 15 amino acids.

DNA of the CDR3: TGTGCCACCAGCAGAGATTCCCCCGGGGCCGGGGGGCAGCCCCAGCATTTT. As protein: CATSRDSPGAGGQPQHF. The rearrangement uses TRBV15 and TRBJ1-5; D perhaps matches TRBD1 (5 bases). The CDR3 is 17 residues long. V lost 0 bases to trimming and J lost 7 bases, with 19 bases between them. The germline V gene has CDR1 LNHNV and CDR2 YYDKDF (reference sequence).

The V gene is TRBV24-1, the J gene TRBJ1-4; TRBD1 aligns across 9 bases. Looked up from germline, CDR1 is KGHDR and CDR2 is SFDVKD. Trimming at V came to 8 bases and at J to 6 bases, leaving 3 bases not matched to a gene. This CDR3 comprises 13 residues. CDR3 loop: CATIGTGYEKLFF. Written as DNA, the CDR3 is TGTGCCACCATAGGGACAGGGTATGAAAAACTGTTTTTT.

The chain carries TRBV11-1 and TRBJ2-1; 9 nucleotides line up with TRBD2. The CDR3 totals 16 residues. Per the germline V gene, CDR1 is SGHAT and CDR2 is FQDESV (reference sequence). Trimming took 5 bases from V and 4 from J; bases not matched to a gene: 9. CDR3 DNA: TGTGCCAGCAGCCAACTGGCTAGCGGGGTTTACAATGAGCAGTTCTTC. As protein: CASSQLASGVYNEQFF.

This clone was seen a single time. The V call is TRBV9, the J call TRBJ1-2; 9 bases match TRBD1. Germline-derived CDR1 and CDR2 are SGDLS and YYNGEE. Losses at the gene ends were 4 bases for V and 2 bases for J; bases not matched to a gene: 9. CDR3 size: 16 residues. The CDR3 coding sequence is TGTGCCAGCAGCCCCACAGGACAGGGGACCAACTATGGCTACACCTTC. Translating it yields CASSPTGQGTNYGYTF.

This clone appeared a few times. The V and J genes are TRBV5-6 and TRBJ1-2; possible D gene TRBD1, 6 bases. V gave up 2 bases and J gave up 8 bases, with 10 bases separating them. In germline, CDR1 is SGHDT, CDR2 YYEEEE. The CDR3 loop spans 12 amino acids. The CDR3: CASSLLGGGYTF. The CDR3 nucleotides read TGTGCCAGCAGCTTATTGGGGGGCGGCTACACCTTC.

V gene TRBV18 combines with J gene TRBJ2-7; 9 nucleotides agree with TRBD2. Germline values: CDR1 KGHSH, CDR2 LQKENI. The length of the CDR3 is 16 residues. Trimming removed 3 bases from V and 2 bases from J; junction bases left unmatched: 8. In nucleotides, the CDR3 is TGTGCCAGCTCACCGCCGAACCCTAGCGGGACCTACGAGCAGTACTTC. Amino acids: CASSPPNPSGTYEQYF.

The chain couples TRBV9 to TRBJ2-1; 7 bases map to TRBD1. Looked up from germline, CDR1 is SGDLS and CDR2 is YYNGEE. Trimming at V came to 0 bases and at J to 13 bases, leaving 10 bases not matched to a gene. CDR3 size: 14 residues. CDR3 sequence (DNA): TGTGCCAGCAGCGTAGAACAGGGGCGATCCCACCAGTTCTTC. It translates to CASSVEQGRSHQFF.